Below are 23 T cell receptor beta chains sequenced from a single sample in a study of blood T cell repertoires in COVID-19. TCRdb keeps only in-frame clones here, not all; method: immunoSEQ multiplex PCR. The sample has fewer than 100,000 clones, approximately 87% seen once. The sample was peripheral blood. The receptors come from a human donor in a cohort sampled during active COVID-19.

The J gene is TRBJ1-4, the V gene TRBV29-1; no firm D call. Trimming took off 1 base at V and 0 bases at J, with 6 bases between the two ends. This CDR3 contains 14 residues. Germline V CDR1 and CDR2: SQVTM, ANQGSEA. CDR3 loop: CSVEARSTNEKLFF. CDR3 DNA: TGCAGCGTTGAAGCCCGTTCAACTAATGAAAAACTGTTTTTT.

The CDR3 DNA reads TGTGCCAGCAGCTTAGGGACAGGGGATGGCTACACCTTC. Translation gives CASSLGTGDGYTF. The chain couples TRBV11-2 to TRBJ1-2; 9 bases map to TRBD1. Trimming cost V 1 base and J 6 bases; bases outside gene matches: 0. The CDR3 totals 13 residues. Germline V gene sequence: CDR1 SGHAT, CDR2 FQNNGV.

The rearrangement links TRBV5-5 to TRBJ1-1, with 9 bases fitting TRBD1. This CDR3 comprises 14 residues. V lost 4 bases to trimming and J lost 4 bases; unmatched junction nucleotides: 5. Germline assignment: CDR1 SGHKS and CDR2 YYEKEE (reference sequence). The CDR3 region has the DNA TGTGCCAGCAGCCTACAGGGGGCGAGCACTGAAGCTTTCTTT. Translating it yields CASSLQGASTEAFF. The full variable domain, with the rest looked up from reference TRBV5-5 and TRBJ1-1, is DAGVTQSPTHLIKTRGQQVTLRCSPISGHKSVSWYQQVLGQGPQFIFQYYEKEERGRGNFPDRFSARQFPNYSSELNVNALLLGDSALYLCASSLQGASTEAFFGQGTRLTVV.

CDR3 amino acids: CASSYPLAGVQETQYF. CDR3 coding DNA: TGTGCCAGCAGTTACCCACTAGCGGGGGTCCAAGAGACCCAGTACTTC. The J gene is TRBJ2-5, the V gene TRBV6-2 or TRBV6-3; 11 bases fit TRBD2. Germline CDR1 MNHEY, CDR2 SVGEGT. This CDR3 comprises 16 residues. The trim removed 2 bases at V and 1 base at J, leaving 3 bases unmatched.

This clone appeared once. The rearrangement uses TRBV2 and TRBJ2-5; TRBD2 matches at 9 bases. Germline loops: CDR1 SNHLY, CDR2 FYNNEI. The CDR3 totals 16 residues. V trimming: 4 bases; J trimming: 5 bases; junction bases outside the gene matches: 11. This chain's CDR3 is CASSVGNSGGGETQYF. CDR3 nucleotides: TGTGCCAGCAGTGTGGGGAATAGCGGGGGCGGGGAGACCCAGTACTTC.

This clone was detected only a few times. The CDR3 DNA reads as TGTGCCAGTACCGTTAGCGGGAGTGGCACCGGGGAGCTGTTTTTT. Its translation is CASTVSGSGTGELFF. The chain is built from TRBV19 and TRBJ2-2; TRBD2 matches at 9 bases. Germline V gene data show CDR1 as LNHDA and CDR2 as SQIVND (reference sequence). The CDR3 sequence is 15 residues long. Trimming took 7 bases from V and 4 from J; bases not matched to a gene: 7.

V is TRBV11-2 and J is TRBJ1-2; no firm D call. V was cut by 2 bases and J by 2 bases, with 6 bases left in between. This CDR3 contains 13 residues. Germline V gives CDR1 SGHAT, CDR2 FQNNGV. Here the CDR3 reads CASSLLRNYGYTF. CDR3 coding DNA: TGTGCCAGCAGCTTACTAAGAAACTATGGCTACACCTTC.

This rearrangement joins TRBV5-1 to TRBJ2-2; 8 bases fit TRBD2. Germline assignment: CDR1 SGHRS and CDR2 YFSETQ. The CDR3 contains 17 residues. V lost 2 bases and J lost 0; bases outside the gene matches: 6. CDR3 residues: CASSFPQRGTNTGELFF. Written as DNA, the CDR3 is TGCGCCAGCAGCTTTCCCCAGCGGGGGACGAACACCGGGGAGCTGTTTTTT.

The rearrangement joins TRBV7-5 to TRBJ1-4. TRBV7-5 is a documented pseudogene. The CDR3 spans 22 residues. The CDR3 DNA reads TGTGCCAGAAGCTTAGTTTTGTCTTTGCGGGCAGTCCATCACCCAATTAATGAAAAACTGTTTTTT. This gives the protein CARSLVLSLRAVHHPINEKLFF.

The chain combines TRBV9 with TRBJ2-7, with TRBD1 matching over 9 bases. CDR3 size: 16 residues. The V segment lost 0 bases and the J segment 2 bases; nucleotides outside the gene matches: 6. Germline CDR1 is SGDLS and CDR2 is YYNGEE. The CDR3 protein is CASSVGVDRGTYEQYF. The CDR3, as DNA: TGTGCCAGCAGCGTAGGGGTGGACAGGGGAACCTACGAGCAGTACTTC.

The rearrangement links TRBV30 to TRBJ1-2, with a possible D match to TRBD1 (6 bases). CDR3 length: 14 amino acids. V lost 4 bases and J lost 4, with 16 bases in between. CDR1 and CDR2 from the germline V gene are GTSNPN and SVGIG (reference sequence). The CDR3 sequence: CAWTEGGRAYGYTF. The CDR3 DNA sequence: TGTGCCTGGACCGAGGGGGGGCGGGCCTATGGCTACACCTTC.

This clone was seen just once. This chain uses TRBV3-1 (or the pseudogene TRBV3-2) with TRBJ2-7; 7 bases map to TRBD1. The CDR3 contains 15 residues. Germline CDR1 reads LGHDT; CDR2 reads YNNKEL (reference sequence). Germline trimming cut 0 bases from V and 4 bases from J; bases unmatched to any gene: 6. As DNA, the CDR3 is TGTGCCAGCAGCCAAGATGGGGACAGATCATACGAGCAGTACTTC. Its protein product is CASSQDGDRSYEQYF.

This rearrangement joins TRBV10-3 to TRBJ1-2, with D unresolved. Germline V CDR1 and CDR2: ENHRY, SYGVKD. The CDR3 runs to 15 residues. V lost 0 bases and J lost 1, with 9 bases in between. CDR3 loop: CAISESPGYNYGYTF. The CDR3 DNA reads as TGTGCCATCAGTGAGTCTCCCGGGTATAACTATGGCTACACCTTC.

The V gene is TRBV7-6, the J gene TRBJ2-2; D perhaps matches TRBD2 (6 bases). The V and J ends lost 8 bases and 1 base respectively, with 20 bases between them. The CDR3 is 17 amino acids. Per germline, CDR1 SGHVS and CDR2 FNYEAQ. The CDR3 spells CASQRTRGRGNTGELFF. CDR3 nucleotides: TGTGCCAGCCAACGCACTAGAGGGCGGGGGAACACCGGGGAGCTGTTTTTT. Full variable domain (rest looked up from reference TRBV7-6 and TRBJ2-2): GAGVSQSPRYKVTKRGQDVALRCDPISGHVSLYWYRQALGQGPEFLTYFNYEAQQDKSGLPNDRFSAERPEGSISTLTIQRTEQRDSAMYRCASQRTRGRGNTGELFFGEGSRLTVL.

This clone was seen only once. This chain links TRBV6-2 or TRBV6-3 with TRBJ2-1; 8 positions agree with TRBD1. Trimming at V came to 2 bases and at J to 5 bases, leaving 5 bases not matched to a gene. The CDR3 runs to 15 residues. Germline CDR1 MNHEY, CDR2 SVGEGT. CDR3 nucleotides: TGTGCCAGCAGTTACATGGGACAGGTAAACAATGAGCAGTTCTTC. Its protein is CASSYMGQVNNEQFF.

V is TRBV5-8 and J is TRBJ1-1; no clear D gene. CDR3 length equals 12 residues. V was cut by 2 bases and J by 5 bases, with 7 bases left in between. Germline V CDR1 and CDR2: SGHTS, YDEGEE. Written as DNA, the CDR3 is TGTGCCAGCAGCTTTGCGTGGACTGAAGCTTTCTTT. Translation gives CASSFAWTEAFF.

This rearrangement joins TRBV5-1 to TRBJ1-1; TRBD1 matches 9 bases. V was clipped by 2 bases and J by 5 bases; unmatched bases: 7. The CDR3 contains 15 residues. Germline V gene data show CDR1 as SGHRS and CDR2 as YFSETQ. The DNA of the CDR3 is TGCGCCAGCAGCTTTCTACAGGGGGCAGGGACTGAAGCTTTCTTT. As protein: CASSFLQGAGTEAFF.

This clone has only one observation. The CDR3 protein is CASSYSQETGNSPLHF. CDR3 sequence (DNA): TGTGCCAGCAGTTACTCGCAGGAAACCGGTAATTCACCCCTCCACTTT. This chain links TRBV6-2 or TRBV6-3 with TRBJ1-6; no clear D gene. The CDR3 length is 16 residues. Trimming shortened V by 0 bases and J by 6 bases, and 12 bases separated the two germline ends. Germline CDR1 is MNHEY and CDR2 is SVGEGT.

The chain carries TRBV19 and TRBJ1-2, with D tentatively TRBD1 (5 bases). V was trimmed by 5 bases and J by 2 bases, leaving 12 bases between them. CDR1 is LNHDA and CDR2 is SQIVND in the germline V gene (reference sequence). This CDR3 is built from 14 residues. The DNA for the CDR3 is TGTGCCAGTAGTCGGGCAGGACAAAACTATGGCTACACCTTC. Protein product: CASSRAGQNYGYTF.

This chain uses TRBV15 with TRBJ1-2; D remains unclear. The CDR3 spans 13 residues. The germline V gene has CDR1 LNHNV and CDR2 YYDKDF (reference sequence). V was clipped by 4 bases and J by 0 bases, with 6 bases between them. As DNA, the CDR3 is TGTGCCACCAGCATAAACACTAACTATGGCTACACCTTC. Its translation is CATSINTNYGYTF.

This chain uses TRBV7-2 with TRBJ2-4, with D possibly matching TRBD2 (5 bases). The CDR3 is 15 amino acids. V lost 3 bases and J lost 7, with 16 bases in between. Germline CDR1 is SGHTA and CDR2 is FQGNSA. The CDR3 reads CASSFDAPGVNIQYF. DNA for the CDR3: TGTGCCAGCAGCTTTGACGCTCCCGGGGTGAACATTCAGTACTTC.

V usage is TRBV11-3 and J usage is TRBJ2-2; D uncertain. In germline, CDR1 is SGHNT, CDR2 YENEEA. The CDR3 covers 14 residues. V lost 5 bases and J 4 bases, leaving 11 bases between the germline ends. CDR3 DNA: TGTGCCAGCAGCCTCGATCCGAGCACCGGGGAGCTGTTTTTT. Translated: CASSLDPSTGELFF. Supplemented by reference TRBV11-3 and TRBJ2-2, the full variable domain reads EAGVVQSPRYKIIEKKQPVAFWCNPISGHNTLYWYLQNLGQGPELLIRYENEEAVDDSQLPKDRFSAERLKGVDSTLKIQPAELGDSAVYLCASSLDPSTGELFFGEGSRLTVL.

This clone showed up just once. The rearrangement joins TRBV28 to TRBJ1-1, with unresolved D. This CDR3 contains 13 residues. V was shortened by 3 bases and J by 3 bases, with 8 bases between the two germline ends. Germline V gene sequence: CDR1 MDHEN, CDR2 SYDVKM. CDR3 sequence (DNA): TGTGCCAGCAGTTTTCCCGGGTACACTGAAGCTTTCTTT. It codes for CASSFPGYTEAFF.